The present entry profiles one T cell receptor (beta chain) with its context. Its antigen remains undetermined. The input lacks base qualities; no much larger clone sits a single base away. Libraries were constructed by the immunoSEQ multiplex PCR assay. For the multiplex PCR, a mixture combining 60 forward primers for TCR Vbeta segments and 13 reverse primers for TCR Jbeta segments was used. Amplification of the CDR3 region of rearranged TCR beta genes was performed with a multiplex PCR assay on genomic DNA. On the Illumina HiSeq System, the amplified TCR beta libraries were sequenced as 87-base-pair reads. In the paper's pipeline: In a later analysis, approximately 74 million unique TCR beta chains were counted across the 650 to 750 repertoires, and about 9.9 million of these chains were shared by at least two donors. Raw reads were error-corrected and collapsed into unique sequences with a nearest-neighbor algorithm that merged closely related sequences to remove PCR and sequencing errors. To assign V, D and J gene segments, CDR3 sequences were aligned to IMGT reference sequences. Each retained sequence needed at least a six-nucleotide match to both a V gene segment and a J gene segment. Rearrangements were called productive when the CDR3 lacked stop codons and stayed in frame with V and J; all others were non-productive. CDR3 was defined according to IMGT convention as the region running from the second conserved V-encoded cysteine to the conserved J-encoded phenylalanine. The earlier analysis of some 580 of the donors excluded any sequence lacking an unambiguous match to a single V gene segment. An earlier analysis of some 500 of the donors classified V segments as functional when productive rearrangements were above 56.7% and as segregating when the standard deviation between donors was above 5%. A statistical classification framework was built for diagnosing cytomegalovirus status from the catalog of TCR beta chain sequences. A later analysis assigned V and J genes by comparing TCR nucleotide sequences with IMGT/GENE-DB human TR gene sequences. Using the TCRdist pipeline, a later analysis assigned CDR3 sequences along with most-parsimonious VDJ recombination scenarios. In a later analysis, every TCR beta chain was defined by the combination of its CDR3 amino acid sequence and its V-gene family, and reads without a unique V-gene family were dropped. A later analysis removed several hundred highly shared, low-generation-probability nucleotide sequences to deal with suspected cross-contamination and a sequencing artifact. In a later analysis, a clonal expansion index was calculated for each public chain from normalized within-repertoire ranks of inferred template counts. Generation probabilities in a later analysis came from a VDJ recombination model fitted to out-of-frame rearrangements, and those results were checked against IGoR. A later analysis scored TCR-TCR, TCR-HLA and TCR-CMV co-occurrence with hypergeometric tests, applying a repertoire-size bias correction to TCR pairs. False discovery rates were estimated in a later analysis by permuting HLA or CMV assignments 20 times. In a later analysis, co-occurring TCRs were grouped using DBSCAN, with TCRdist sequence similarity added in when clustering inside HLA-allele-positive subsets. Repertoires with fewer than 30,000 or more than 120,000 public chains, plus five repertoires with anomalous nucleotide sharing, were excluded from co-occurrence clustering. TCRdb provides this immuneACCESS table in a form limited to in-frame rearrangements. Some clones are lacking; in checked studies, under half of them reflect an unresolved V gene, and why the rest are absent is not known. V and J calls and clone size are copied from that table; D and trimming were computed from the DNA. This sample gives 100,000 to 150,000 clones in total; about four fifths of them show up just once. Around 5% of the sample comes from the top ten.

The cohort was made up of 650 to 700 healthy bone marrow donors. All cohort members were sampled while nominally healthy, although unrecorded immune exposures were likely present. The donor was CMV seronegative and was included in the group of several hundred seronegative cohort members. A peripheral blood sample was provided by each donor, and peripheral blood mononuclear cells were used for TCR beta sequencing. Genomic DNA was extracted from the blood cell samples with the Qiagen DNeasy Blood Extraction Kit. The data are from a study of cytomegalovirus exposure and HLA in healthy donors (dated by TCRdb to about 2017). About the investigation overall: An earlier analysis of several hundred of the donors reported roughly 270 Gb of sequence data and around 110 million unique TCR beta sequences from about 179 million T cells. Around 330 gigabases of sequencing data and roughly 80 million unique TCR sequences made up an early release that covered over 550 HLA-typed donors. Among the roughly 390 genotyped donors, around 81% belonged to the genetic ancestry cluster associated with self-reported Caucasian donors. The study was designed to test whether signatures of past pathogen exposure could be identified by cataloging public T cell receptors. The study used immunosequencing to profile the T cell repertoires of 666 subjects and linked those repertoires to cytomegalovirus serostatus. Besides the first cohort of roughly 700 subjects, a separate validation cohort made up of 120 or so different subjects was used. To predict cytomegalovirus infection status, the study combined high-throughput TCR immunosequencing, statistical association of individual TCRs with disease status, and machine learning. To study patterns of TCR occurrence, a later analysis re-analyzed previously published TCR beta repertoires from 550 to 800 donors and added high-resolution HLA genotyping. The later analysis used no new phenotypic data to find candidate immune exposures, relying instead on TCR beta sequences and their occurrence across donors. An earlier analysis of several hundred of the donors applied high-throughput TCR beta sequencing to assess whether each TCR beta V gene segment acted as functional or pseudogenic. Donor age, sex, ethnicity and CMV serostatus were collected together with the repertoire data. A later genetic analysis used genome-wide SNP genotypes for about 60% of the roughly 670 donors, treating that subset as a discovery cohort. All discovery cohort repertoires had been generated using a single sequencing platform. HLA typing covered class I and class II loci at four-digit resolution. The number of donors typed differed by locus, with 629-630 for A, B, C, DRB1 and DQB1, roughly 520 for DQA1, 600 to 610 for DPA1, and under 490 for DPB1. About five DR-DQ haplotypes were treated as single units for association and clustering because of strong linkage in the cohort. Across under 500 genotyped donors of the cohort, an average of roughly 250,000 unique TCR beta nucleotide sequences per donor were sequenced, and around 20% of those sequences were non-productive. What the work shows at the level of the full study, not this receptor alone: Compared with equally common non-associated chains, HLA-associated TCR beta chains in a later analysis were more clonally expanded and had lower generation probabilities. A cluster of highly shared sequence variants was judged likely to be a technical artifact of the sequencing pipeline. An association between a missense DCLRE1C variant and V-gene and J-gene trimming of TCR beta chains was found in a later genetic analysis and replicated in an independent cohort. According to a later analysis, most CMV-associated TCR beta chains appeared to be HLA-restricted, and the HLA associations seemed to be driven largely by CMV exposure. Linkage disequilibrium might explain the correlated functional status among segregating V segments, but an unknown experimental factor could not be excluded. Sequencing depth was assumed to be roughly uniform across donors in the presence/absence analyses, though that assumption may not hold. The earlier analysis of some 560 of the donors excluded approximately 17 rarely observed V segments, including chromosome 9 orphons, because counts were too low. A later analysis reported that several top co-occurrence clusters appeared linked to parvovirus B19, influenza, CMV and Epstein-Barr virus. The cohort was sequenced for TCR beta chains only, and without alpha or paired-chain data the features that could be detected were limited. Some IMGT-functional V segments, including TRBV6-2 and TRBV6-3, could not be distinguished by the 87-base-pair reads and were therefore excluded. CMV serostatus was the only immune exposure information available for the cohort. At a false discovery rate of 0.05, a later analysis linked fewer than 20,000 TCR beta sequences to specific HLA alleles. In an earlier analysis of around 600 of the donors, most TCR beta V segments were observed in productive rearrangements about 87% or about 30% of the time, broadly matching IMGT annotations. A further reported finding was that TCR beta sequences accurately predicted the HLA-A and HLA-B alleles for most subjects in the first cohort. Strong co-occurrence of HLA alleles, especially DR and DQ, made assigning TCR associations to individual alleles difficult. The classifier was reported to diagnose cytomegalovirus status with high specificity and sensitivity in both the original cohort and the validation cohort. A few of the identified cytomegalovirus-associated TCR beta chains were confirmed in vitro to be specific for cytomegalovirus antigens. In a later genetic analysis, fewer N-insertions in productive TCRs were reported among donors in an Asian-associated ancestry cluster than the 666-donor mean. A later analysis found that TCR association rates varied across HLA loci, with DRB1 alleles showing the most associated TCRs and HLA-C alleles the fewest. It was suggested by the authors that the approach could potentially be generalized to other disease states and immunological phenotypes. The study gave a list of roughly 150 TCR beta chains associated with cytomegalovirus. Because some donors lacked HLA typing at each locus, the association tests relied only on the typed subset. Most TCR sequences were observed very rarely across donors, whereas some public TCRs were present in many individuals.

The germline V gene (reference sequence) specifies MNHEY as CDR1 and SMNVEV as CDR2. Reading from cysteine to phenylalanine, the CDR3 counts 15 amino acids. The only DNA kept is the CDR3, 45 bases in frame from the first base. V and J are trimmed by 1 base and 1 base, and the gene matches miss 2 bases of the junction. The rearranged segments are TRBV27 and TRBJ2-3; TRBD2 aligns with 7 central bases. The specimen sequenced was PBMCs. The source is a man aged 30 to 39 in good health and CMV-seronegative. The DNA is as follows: TGTGCCAGCAGTTTATTTGCGGGGGGCACAGATACGCAGTATTTT. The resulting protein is CASSLFAGGTDTQYF.